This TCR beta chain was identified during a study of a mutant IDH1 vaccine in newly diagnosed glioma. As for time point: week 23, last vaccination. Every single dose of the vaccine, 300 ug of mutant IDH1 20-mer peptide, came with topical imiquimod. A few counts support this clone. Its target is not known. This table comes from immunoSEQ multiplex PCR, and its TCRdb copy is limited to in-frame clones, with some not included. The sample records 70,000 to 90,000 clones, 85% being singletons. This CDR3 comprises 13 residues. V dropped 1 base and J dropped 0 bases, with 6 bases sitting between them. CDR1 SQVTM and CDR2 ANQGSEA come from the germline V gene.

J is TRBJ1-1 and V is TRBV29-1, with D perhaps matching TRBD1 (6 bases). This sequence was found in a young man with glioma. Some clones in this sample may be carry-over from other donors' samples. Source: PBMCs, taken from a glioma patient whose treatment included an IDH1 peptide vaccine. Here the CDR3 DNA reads TGCAGCGTTGAAGGGACAGTGAACACTGAAGCTTTCTTT. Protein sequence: CSVEGTVNTEAFF.